This T cell receptor (beta chain) was captured by sequencing in a study of technical replicates of blood from several donors. Using immunoSEQ multiplex PCR, the repertoire was profiled, and TCRdb retains in-frame clones only, with some absent. The data contain some 80,000 clones, 85% to 95% of them singletons. Losses at the gene ends were 4 bases for V and 15 bases for J; bases not matched to a gene: 14. The CDR3 consists of 14 residues. CDR1 is SGHDN and CDR2 is FVKESK in the germline V gene. Sequencing was performed on T cells isolated from PBMCs. The V call is TRBV14, the J call TRBJ2-1, with TRBD1 identical over 8 bases. The origin of this receptor is a human donor in good health. The CDR3 coding sequence is TGTGCCAGCAGCCTTGGGGTCTCGAGGACAGGGTTGTTCTTC. Translated, it gives CASSLGVSRTGLFF.